A selection of T cell receptor beta chains follows, all from one sample in a study of technical replicates of blood from a handful of donors. Using immunoSEQ multiplex PCR, the repertoire was profiled, and TCRdb retains in-frame clones only, with some absent. The sample records about 100,000 clones, 95% to 96% being singletons. The sample consisted of T cells isolated from PBMCs. The origin of the receptors is a human donor in good health. The CDR3 runs from the conserved cysteine through the conserved F or W. A D gene is named only where the DNA matches it firmly. Some rows have no size entry. The others give once, few or many, or a class for an expanded clone.

.	TRBV6-6	TRBJ2-7	TRBD2	TGTGCCAGCAGTATACCGGGACTAGGTAACTCCTACGAGCAGTACTTC	CASSIPGLGNSYEQYF
once	TRBV4-2	TRBJ1-2	.	TGTGCCAGCAGGCAGGCCAGGGGCGACGGCTACACCTTC	CASRQARGDGYTF
.	TRBV10-1	TRBJ2-7	.	TGCGCCAGCAGTGAATTCCCCAGTGTAAGCTCCTACGAGCAGTACTTC	CASSEFPSVSSYEQYF
.	TRBV27	TRBJ1-3	TRBD1	TGTGCCAGCAGTTTTAACAGGGGTTCGGGAAACACCATATATTTT	CASSFNRGSGNTIYF
.	TRBV28	TRBJ1-1	TRBD1	TGTGCCAGCAGTTTATTGGGGACAGGGGAGAACACTGAAGCTTTCTTT	CASSLLGTGENTEAFF
.	TRBV10-3	TRBJ1-5	.	TGTGCCATCACCGCGGGGGCCGGTCAGCCCCAGCATTTT	CAITAGAGQPQHF
.	TRBV4-1	TRBJ2-1	TRBD2	TGCGCCAGCAGCCGCGTGGGGTCTAGCGGGAAGGGGGGTGAGCAGTTCTTC	CASSRVGSSGKGGEQFF
few	TRBV30	TRBJ1-1	.	TGTGCCTGGAACACCCAGGGCTCCACTGAAGCTTTCTTT	CAWNTQGSTEAFF
.	TRBV6-5	TRBJ1-2	.	TGTGCCAGCAGTTACCGAGGGCCGTCGGAGGGCTACACCTTC	CASSYRGPSEGYTF
.	TRBV6-5	TRBJ2-5	TRBD2	TGTGCCAGCAGTCCGGGGGGTCAAGAGACCCAGTACTTC	CASSPGGQETQYF